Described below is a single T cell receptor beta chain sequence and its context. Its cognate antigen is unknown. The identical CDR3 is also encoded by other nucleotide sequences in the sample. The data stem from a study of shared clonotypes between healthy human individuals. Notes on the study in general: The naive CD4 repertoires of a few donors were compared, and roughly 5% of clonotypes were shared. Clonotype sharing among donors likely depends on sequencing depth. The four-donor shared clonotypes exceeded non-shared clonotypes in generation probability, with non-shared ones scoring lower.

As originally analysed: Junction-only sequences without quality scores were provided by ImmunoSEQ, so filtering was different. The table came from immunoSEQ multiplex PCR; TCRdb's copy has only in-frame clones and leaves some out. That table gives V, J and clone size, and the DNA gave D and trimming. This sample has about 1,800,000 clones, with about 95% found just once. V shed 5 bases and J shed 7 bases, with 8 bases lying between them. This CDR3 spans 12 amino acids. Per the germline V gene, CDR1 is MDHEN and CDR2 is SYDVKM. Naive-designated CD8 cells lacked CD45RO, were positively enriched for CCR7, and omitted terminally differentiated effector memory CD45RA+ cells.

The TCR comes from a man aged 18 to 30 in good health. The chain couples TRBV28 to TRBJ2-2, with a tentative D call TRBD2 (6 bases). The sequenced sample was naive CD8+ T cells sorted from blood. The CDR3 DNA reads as TGTGCCAGCAGTCTCGGGGGCGGGGAGCTGTTTTTT. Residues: CASSLGGGELFF. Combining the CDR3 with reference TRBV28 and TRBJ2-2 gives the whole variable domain DVKVTQSSRYLVKRTGEKVFLECVQDMDHENMFWYRQDPGLGLRLIYFSYDVKMKEKGDIPEGYSVSREKKERFSLILESASTNQTSMYLCASSLGGGELFFGEGSRLTVL.